The 8 T cell receptor beta chains given below trace back to one sample, sequenced in a study of technical replicates of blood from a few donors. TCRdb keeps only in-frame clones here, not all; method: immunoSEQ multiplex PCR. The sample yields about 87,000 clones, 85% to 95% seen once. The sequenced sample was T cells isolated from PBMCs. The source is a human donor in good health.

This clone came up once. The gene calls are TRBV18 and TRBJ2-2; 9 positions match TRBD1. The CDR3 spans 15 residues. Losses at the gene ends were 1 base for V and 6 bases for J; bases not matched to a gene: 3. CDR1 and CDR2 from the germline V gene are KGHSH and LQKENI. The CDR3 loop reads CASSPQYRGPGELFF. The CDR3 DNA sequence: TGTGCCAGCTCACCACAGTACAGGGGGCCCGGGGAGCTGTTTTTT.

J is TRBJ1-2 and V is TRBV5-1; TRBD1 agrees at 9 bases. J lost 2 bases, V lost 4 bases, and 6 bases had no gene match. Germline-derived CDR1 and CDR2 are SGHRS and YFSETQ. The CDR3 has 15 residues. CDR3 amino acids: CASSPSGQGNYGYTF. CDR3 sequence (DNA): TGCGCCAGCAGCCCGTCGGGACAGGGAAACTATGGCTACACCTTC.

The chain uses TRBV11-3 and TRBJ2-1, with TRBD2 matching 12 bases. With 5 bases clipped from V and 8 bases from J, the junction kept 1 base outside the gene matches. The CDR3 covers 13 residues. From germline, CDR1 is SGHNT and CDR2 YENEEA. The CDR3 DNA reads as TGTGCCAGCAGCAGACTAGCGGGAGATGAGCAGTTCTTC. This encodes CASSRLAGDEQFF.

The chain recombines TRBV30 with TRBJ2-3; 9 nucleotides match TRBD2. Germline CDR1 and CDR2: GTSNPN and SVGIG (reference sequence). The CDR3 is 20 amino acids. Trimming at V came to 1 base and at J to 4 bases, leaving 21 bases not matched to a gene. CDR3 bases: TGTGCCTGGAGTGGGCAATCGTTAGCGGGAGTCGGAATGAGCGCAGATACGCAGTATTTT. Protein sequence: CAWSGQSLAGVGMSADTQYF. The full variable domain, rest sourced from reference TRBV30 and TRBJ2-3, is SQTIHQWPATLVQPVGSPLSLECTVEGTSNPNLYWYRQAAGRGLQLLFYSVGIGQISSEVPQNLSASRPQDRQFILSSKKLLLSDSGFYLCAWSGQSLAGVGMSADTQYFGPGTRLTVL.

The V gene is TRBV10-3, the J gene TRBJ1-4, with 9 bases aligning to TRBD1. Trimming took 6 bases from V and 0 from J; bases not matched to a gene: 2. From germline, CDR1 is ENHRY and CDR2 SYGVKD. This CDR3 region has 15 residues. The CDR3 nucleotides are TGTGCCATCAGGGGACAGGGTTCAACTAATGAAAAACTGTTTTTT. This encodes CAIRGQGSTNEKLFF.

This chain connects TRBV28 to TRBJ2-7; 9 bases match TRBD1. Germline V lookup: CDR1 MDHEN, CDR2 SYDVKM. V lost 3 bases, J lost 2 bases, and 5 bases stayed unmatched. The CDR3 consists of 15 residues. The CDR3 bases are TGTGCCAGCAGTTTGGGGACAGGGATGACCTACGAGCAGTACTTC. Protein sequence: CASSLGTGMTYEQYF.

This chain links TRBV28 with TRBJ2-5, with D tentatively TRBD2 (5 bases). Trimming stripped 10 bases from V and 5 bases from J, with 14 bases between. This CDR3 has 12 amino acids. Germline V lookup: CDR1 MDHEN, CDR2 SYDVKM. CDR3 residues: CAIGGVGETQYF. In DNA form, the CDR3 reads TGTGCCATTGGAGGCGTAGGGGAGACCCAGTACTTC.

This clone was counted once. CDR3 loop: CASSLGAAGAGLGEQYF. The CDR3 DNA is TGTGCCAGCAGCTTGGGGGCAGCGGGAGCTGGCCTAGGAGAGCAGTACTTC. V gene TRBV5-6 combines with J gene TRBJ2-7; 8 bases agree with TRBD2. The germline V gene has CDR1 SGHDT and CDR2 YYEEEE. The CDR3 is made up of 17 amino acids. V lost 0 bases, J lost 7 bases, and 15 bases stayed unmatched.